The 22 T cell receptor beta chains listed next were all sequenced from one sample in a study of blood T cell repertoires in COVID-19. Generated by immunoSEQ multiplex PCR, the TCRdb table keeps only in-frame clones and is missing some. The sample lists 45,000 or so clones, around 85% seen once, with around 9.8% in the top ten. Sequenced sample: peripheral blood. Receptors were obtained from a human donor in a cohort sampled during active COVID-19.

V is TRBV11-2 and J is TRBJ1-3, with 7 bases fitting TRBD1. The CDR3 is 14 amino acids. Germline V gene data show CDR1 as SGHAT and CDR2 as FQNNGV. V lost 5 bases, J lost 1 base, and 2 bases stayed unmatched. In DNA form, the CDR3 reads TGTGCCAGCAGCCTACAGGGGTCTGGAAACACCATATATTTT. Translating it yields CASSLQGSGNTIYF.

The chain recombines TRBV6-5 with TRBJ1-6; D gene unclear. CDR3 length: 14 amino acids. CDR1 MNHEY and CDR2 SVGAGI come from the germline V gene. V lost 10 bases and J lost 0, with 10 bases in between. Here the CDR3 reads CATLPSSYNSPLHF. In DNA form, the CDR3 reads TGTGCCACGCTACCGAGCTCCTATAATTCACCCCTCCACTTT.

The CDR3 DNA sequence: TGTGCCAGCAGCTCCGGAGGGGGGGTATCGGACACTGAAGCTTTCTTT. This codes for CASSSGGGVSDTEAFF. The rearrangement uses TRBV7-3 and TRBJ1-1; D might be TRBD1 (6 bases). Germline CDR1 and CDR2: SGHTA and FQGTGA. V lost 4 bases, J lost 3 bases, and 18 bases lay in between. The CDR3 totals 16 residues.

This clone occurred a few times. The gene calls are TRBV7-2 and TRBJ1-1, with D possibly being TRBD1 (6 bases). Trimming stripped 3 bases from V and 5 bases from J, with 10 bases between. The CDR3 is 13 residues long. The germline CDR1 and CDR2 sequences are SGHTA and FQGNSA. The CDR3 bases are TGTGCCAGCAGCTTTGCAGGGGCGACTGAAGCTTTCTTT. It encodes CASSFAGATEAFF.

The gene calls are TRBV7-9 and TRBJ1-2; D perhaps matches TRBD1 (5 bases). The CDR3 loop spans 14 amino acids. Germline V gene data show CDR1 as SEHNR and CDR2 as FQNEAQ (reference sequence). With 5 bases removed from V and 3 bases from J, the gap between germline ends came to 13 bases. CDR3 sequence reads: CASSLQGGYYGYTF. CDR3 coding DNA: TGTGCCAGCAGCCTCCAGGGAGGGTACTATGGCTACACCTTC.

The chain carries TRBV4-1 and TRBJ1-1; a possible D gene is TRBD1 (5 bases). This CDR3 contains 16 residues. With 0 bases removed from V and 6 bases from J, the gap between germline ends came to 17 bases. Germline V gives CDR1 MGHRA, CDR2 YSYEKL. This CDR3 reads CASSQEAVSPGAEAFF. CDR3 DNA: TGCGCCAGCAGCCAAGAGGCCGTAAGTCCGGGGGCTGAAGCTTTCTTT.

This clone appeared once. This sequence joins TRBV9 and TRBJ1-3; D is perhaps TRBD1 (6 bases). Germline assignment: CDR1 SGDLS and CDR2 YYNGEE. Trimming stripped 0 bases from V and 0 bases from J, with 13 bases between. The CDR3 runs to 17 residues. The CDR3 DNA reads as TGTGCCAGCAGCGTAGCGTGGACAGCAGTCTCTGGAAACACCATATATTTT. Protein sequence: CASSVAWTAVSGNTIYF. The full variable domain, completed using reference TRBV9 and TRBJ1-3, is DSGVTQTPKHLITATGQRVTLRCSPRSGDLSVYWYQQSLDQGLQFLIQYYNGEERAKGNILERFSAQQFPDLHSELNLSSLELGDSALYFCASSVAWTAVSGNTIYFGEGSWLTVV.

The chain joins TRBV10-1 to TRBJ2-1; 7 positions match TRBD2. The CDR3 length is 17 residues. The germline V gene encodes CDR1 WNHNN and CDR2 SYGVQD (reference sequence). Trimming at V came to 8 bases and at J to 0 bases, leaving 13 bases not matched to a gene. The CDR3 DNA sequence: TGCGCCAGCTACCCCCGGGGACTAACCTTCTCCTACAATGAGCAGTTCTTC. As protein: CASYPRGLTFSYNEQFF.

J is TRBJ1-3 and V is TRBV15, with D tentatively TRBD1 (6 bases). The ends were cut back, 0 bases at V and 4 bases at J, with 10 bases in the middle. This CDR3 spans 15 amino acids. Looked up from germline, CDR1 is LNHNV and CDR2 is YYDKDF (reference sequence). The CDR3 bases are TGTGCCACCAGCAGAGAGGACAGTCTCGGAAACACCATATATTTT. This gives the protein CATSREDSLGNTIYF.

The chain couples TRBV10-2 to TRBJ2-3; 8 bases agree with TRBD2. CDR1 is WSHSY and CDR2 is SAAADI in the germline V gene. The CDR3 is made up of 16 amino acids. V lost 2 bases to trimming and J lost 6 bases; unmatched junction nucleotides: 10. The CDR3 DNA follows: TGCGCCAGCAGTGAGGAGGCTAGCGGGCCCATTGATACGCAGTATTTT. Protein: CASSEEASGPIDTQYF.

V is TRBV18 and J is TRBJ2-5, with D tentatively TRBD2 (6 bases). Trimming stripped 0 bases from V and 2 bases from J, with 7 bases between. The CDR3 runs to 14 residues. Germline CDR1 and CDR2: KGHSH and LQKENI. The CDR3 sequence: CASSPPGLQETQYF. As DNA, the CDR3 is TGTGCCAGCTCACCACCGGGACTGCAAGAGACCCAGTACTTC.

The genes are TRBV7-2 and TRBJ1-1, with D uncertain. This CDR3 is built from 16 residues. Trimming shortened V by 3 bases and J by 5 bases, and 19 bases separated the two germline ends. Germline V lookup: CDR1 SGHTA, CDR2 FQGNSA. The CDR3 DNA is TGTGCCAGCAGCTTGGTCGGGGATTTTCGTCAAACTGAAGCTTTCTTT. Translating it yields CASSLVGDFRQTEAFF.

V is TRBV29-1 and J is TRBJ1-1; 8 bases are shared with TRBD1. This CDR3 has 12 residues. Trimming took 6 bases from V and 4 from J; bases not matched to a gene: 4. Germline CDR1 is SQVTM and CDR2 is ANQGSEA. As DNA, the CDR3 is TGCAGCGTGAACAGGGGGGGCACTGAAGCTTTCTTT. Translation: CSVNRGGTEAFF.

The chain has TRBV6-5 and TRBJ2-1; 7 bases fit TRBD2. This CDR3 is built from 15 residues. V lost 6 bases and J lost 4; bases outside the gene matches: 9. CDR1 is MNHEY, CDR2 SVGAGI, per germline. The CDR3 is CASSFSGEVYNEQFF. The CDR3 coding sequence is TGTGCCAGCAGCTTCAGCGGGGAGGTTTACAATGAGCAGTTCTTC.

This clone came up a few times. J is TRBJ2-5 and V is TRBV10-3, with D unresolved. CDR1 and CDR2 from the germline V gene are ENHRY and SYGVKD. CDR3 size: 13 residues. V was clipped by 6 bases and J by 2 bases, with 10 bases between them. The CDR3 DNA reads TGTGCCATCAGGGATTCACTACAAGAGACCCAGTACTTC. It specifies CAIRDSLQETQYF.

This chain connects TRBV14 to TRBJ2-7; TRBD1 is a possible D gene (5 bases). The CDR3 contains 15 residues. Germline V gene sequence: CDR1 SGHDN, CDR2 FVKESK. V lost 1 base and J 5 bases, leaving 15 bases between the germline ends. This CDR3 reads CASSQVPGLLNEQYF. CDR3 sequence (DNA): TGTGCCAGCAGCCAAGTTCCAGGGTTGTTGAACGAGCAGTACTTC.

The J gene is TRBJ1-2, the V gene TRBV2, with D perhaps TRBD1 (6 bases). This CDR3 region has 13 residues. The ends were cut back, 2 bases at V and 4 bases at J, with 8 bases in the middle. Looked up from germline, CDR1 is SNHLY and CDR2 is FYNNEI. This CDR3 reads CASSEQGTYGYTF. The CDR3 DNA reads TGTGCCAGCAGTGAACAGGGGACCTATGGCTACACCTTC. The full variable domain, completed using reference TRBV2 and TRBJ1-2, is EPEVTQTPSHQVTQMGQEVILRCVPISNHLYFYWYRQILGQKVEFLVSFYNNEISEKSEIFDDQFSVERPDGSNFTLKIRSTKLEDSAMYFCASSEQGTYGYTFGSGTRLTVV.

The chain carries TRBV10-3 and TRBJ2-7; the match to TRBD1 covers 8 bases. This CDR3 has 13 residues. CDR1 ENHRY and CDR2 SYGVKD come from the germline V gene. J gave up 5 bases and V 1 base, and 1 base lay outside the gene matches. CDR3 DNA: TGTGCCATCAGTGAGTTACAGGGGGACGAGCAGTACTTC. Translation: CAISELQGDEQYF.

This chain uses TRBV5-4 with TRBJ2-5; TRBD2 agrees at 12 bases. The CDR3 has 15 amino acids. Germline CDR1 and CDR2: SGHNT and YYREEE (reference sequence). J lost 5 bases, V lost 2 bases, and 4 bases had no gene match. Here the CDR3 DNA reads TGTGCCAGCAGCTTACTAGCGGGGGGTAGGGAGACCCAGTACTTC. Translation: CASSLLAGGRETQYF. The full variable domain, with the rest looked up from reference TRBV5-4 and TRBJ2-5, is ETGVTQSPTHLIKTRGQQVTLRCSSQSGHNTVSWYQQALGQGPQFIFQYYREEENGRGNFPPRFSGLQFPNYSSELNVNALELDDSALYLCASSLLAGGRETQYFGPGTRLLVL.

The V gene is TRBV6-6, the J gene TRBJ1-5; tentatively, D is TRBD1 (6 bases). V was cut by 6 bases and J by 2 bases, with 14 bases left in between. The CDR3 has 15 residues. The V gene's germline CDR1 is MNHNY and CDR2 SVGAGI (reference sequence). CDR3 bases: TGTGCCAGCAGCTCGACAGGCAGCGGCAATCAGCCCCAGCATTTT. It is translated as CASSSTGSGNQPQHF.

J is TRBJ2-7 and V is TRBV13; maybe TRBD1 (6 bases). CDR3 length: 13 residues. The germline V and J ends were trimmed by 4 bases and 5 bases, with 12 bases remaining between them. Germline-derived CDR1 and CDR2 are PRHDT and FYEKMQ (reference sequence). CDR3 nucleotides: TGTGCCAGCAGCTCACAGGGATCCGACGAGCAGTACTTC. It encodes CASSSQGSDEQYF. Drawing the rest from reference TRBV13 and TRBJ2-7, the complete variable domain is AAGVIQSPRHLIKEKRETATLKCYPIPRHDTVYWYQQGPGQDPQFLISFYEKMQSDKGSIPDRFSAQQFSDYHSELNMSSLELGDSALYFCASSSQGSDEQYFGPGTRLTVT.

This rearrangement joins TRBV3-1 (or the pseudogene TRBV3-2) to TRBJ2-3; no clear D. This CDR3 spans 13 amino acids. Germline assignment: CDR1 LGHDT and CDR2 YNNKEL (reference sequence). Trimming cost V 4 bases and J 2 bases, with 7 bases left between them. In nucleotides, the CDR3 is TGTGCCAGCAGCCCCCCGTACACAGATACGCAGTATTTT. Its protein is CASSPPYTDTQYF.